Shown below are 6 T cell receptor beta chains from a single sample sequenced in a study of blood T cell repertoires in COVID-19. Sequenced by immunoSEQ multiplex PCR; TCRdb stores in-frame clones only, minus some. This sample has about 140,000 clones, with about 90% found just once. The sequenced sample consisted of peripheral blood. The source of these receptors is a woman aged 55-75 years with acute or convalescent COVID-19.

The gene calls are TRBV4-3 and TRBJ1-2; 11 bases map to TRBD1. Germline V gives CDR1 LGHNA, CDR2 YSLEER. The CDR3 totals 15 residues. The V gene end was trimmed by 2 bases and the J gene end by 5 bases; junction bases not matched to a gene: 4. CDR3 sequence: CASSQYGTGGYGYTF. The CDR3, as DNA: TGCGCCAGCAGCCAATACGGGACAGGGGGGTATGGCTACACCTTC.

The chain joins TRBV9 to TRBJ2-2; D is perhaps TRBD1 (6 bases). There are 15 residues in the CDR3. The V end was cut by 2 bases, the J end by 6 bases, with 14 bases between. Germline loops: CDR1 SGDLS, CDR2 YYNGEE. The DNA of the CDR3 is TGTGCCAGCAGCGTTTTGGCAGGGGTCCCCGGGGAGCTGTTTTTT. Its protein product is CASSVLAGVPGELFF.

The J gene is TRBJ1-5, the V gene TRBV6-2 or TRBV6-3; possibly TRBD1 for D (5 bases). Germline lookup yields CDR1 MNHEY and CDR2 SVGEGT. Trimming took 2 bases from V and 2 from J, leaving 16 bases between them. CDR3 length: 17 amino acids. CDR3 amino acids: CASSYHPGTGGNQPQHF. In nucleotides, the CDR3 is TGTGCCAGCAGTTACCATCCCGGGACGGGGGGCAATCAGCCCCAGCATTTT.

The V gene is TRBV6-5, the J gene TRBJ2-3; perhaps TRBD1 as D (7 bases). Germline CDR1 reads MNHEY; CDR2 reads SVGAGI. The CDR3 runs to 14 residues. V shed 2 bases and J shed 6 bases, with 12 bases lying between them. The CDR3: CASSYGGGADTQYF. The CDR3 DNA reads as TGTGCCAGCAGTTACGGAGGGGGCGCCGATACGCAGTATTTT.

The chain combines TRBV7-2 with TRBJ2-5, with D perhaps TRBD1 (5 bases). The germline V and J ends were trimmed by 3 bases and 0 bases, with 8 bases remaining between them. The CDR3 is made up of 14 amino acids. The germline V gene encodes CDR1 SGHTA and CDR2 FQGNSA. The CDR3 loop is CASSLYRNQETQYF. CDR3 bases: TGTGCCAGCAGCTTGTACAGGAACCAAGAGACCCAGTACTTC.

The chain uses TRBV7-2 and TRBJ1-2; the D is unclear. V lost 6 bases and J lost 8, with 16 bases in between. CDR3 length equals 13 residues. Per the germline V gene, CDR1 is SGHTA and CDR2 is FQGNSA. CDR3 region: CASRPDGVEGYTF. CDR3 DNA sequence: TGTGCCAGCAGACCAGACGGCGTGGAGGGCTACACCTTC.